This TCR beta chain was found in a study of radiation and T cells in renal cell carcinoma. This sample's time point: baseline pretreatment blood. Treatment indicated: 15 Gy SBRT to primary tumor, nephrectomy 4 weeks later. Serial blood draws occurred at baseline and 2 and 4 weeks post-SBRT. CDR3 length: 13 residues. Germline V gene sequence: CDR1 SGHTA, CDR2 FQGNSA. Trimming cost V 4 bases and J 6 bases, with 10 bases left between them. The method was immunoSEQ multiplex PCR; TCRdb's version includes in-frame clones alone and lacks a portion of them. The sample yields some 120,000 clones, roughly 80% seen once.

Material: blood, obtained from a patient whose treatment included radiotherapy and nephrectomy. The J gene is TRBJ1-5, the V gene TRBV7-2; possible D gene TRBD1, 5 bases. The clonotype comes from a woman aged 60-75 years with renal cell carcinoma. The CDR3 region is CASSSARGQPQHF. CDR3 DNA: TGTGCCAGCAGCTCCGCGAGGGGTCAGCCCCAGCATTTT.